The rows below give T cell receptor beta chains drawn from one sample of a study of CD8+ T cells in alopecia areata. Method: immunoSEQ multiplex PCR; TCRdb's copy keeps in-frame clones and lacks some. Of roughly 140,000 clones in the sample, 51% are singletons; the top ten hold 0.95% to 1%. The sequences come from CD4+ T cells sorted from blood, collected at week 0. Receptor source: a human donor with alopecia areata. CDR3s include the opening cysteine and the closing phenylalanine or tryptophan. The order of the fields is clone size, V gene, J gene, D gene, CDR3 DNA, CDR3 protein. A D gene is named only where the DNA matches it firmly. Clone size, where shown, is once, few, many, or a class for clones that have expanded.

clone_size: few
v_call: TRBV29-1
j_call: TRBJ1-1
d_call: TRBD1
cdr3_nt: TGCAGCGCCACCCTCGACAGGGCTAGGACTGAAGCTTTCTTT
cdr3_aa: CSATLDRARTEAFF

clone_size: -
v_call: TRBV27
j_call: TRBJ1-4
d_call: TRBD1
cdr3_nt: TGTGCCAGCAGTCTTTCCGGGACAGGGTTGGAAAAACTGTTTTTT
cdr3_aa: CASSLSGTGLEKLFF

clone_size: few
v_call: TRBV5-1
j_call: TRBJ2-1
d_call: TRBD2
cdr3_nt: TGCGCCAGCAGCCACGGGACTAGCGGGTTAGATGAGCAGTTCTTC
cdr3_aa: CASSHGTSGLDEQFF

clone_size: -
v_call: TRBV5-1
j_call: TRBJ1-2
d_call: -
cdr3_nt: TGCGCCAGCAGCTTGGTATCGCCAGAGAACTATGGCTACACCTTC
cdr3_aa: CASSLVSPENYGYTF

clone_size: few
v_call: TRBV7-6
j_call: TRBJ2-7
d_call: -
cdr3_nt: TGTGCCAGCAGCTTAGGGACCCCGGGCTCCGAGCAGTACTTC
cdr3_aa: CASSLGTPGSEQYF

clone_size: -
v_call: TRBV2
j_call: TRBJ2-4
d_call: TRBD1
cdr3_nt: TGTGCCAGCAGTCCCGGGACAGGGTACTCCAAAAACATTCAGTACTTC
cdr3_aa: CASSPGTGYSKNIQYF

clone_size: few
v_call: TRBV20-1
j_call: TRBJ1-1
d_call: -
cdr3_nt: TGCAGTGCTAGCCGGGACACTGAAGCTTTCTTT
cdr3_aa: CSASRDTEAFF

clone_size: -
v_call: TRBV29-1
j_call: TRBJ1-3
d_call: -
cdr3_nt: TGCAGCGTTGTGGTCCTTGGAAACGCCATATGTTTT
cdr3_aa: CSVVVLGNAICF

clone_size: -
v_call: TRBV5-4
j_call: TRBJ2-1
d_call: -
cdr3_nt: TGTGCCAGCAGCTTGGGCGGGGAAGGGACCAATGAGCAGTTCTTC
cdr3_aa: CASSLGGEGTNEQFF

clone_size: once
v_call: TRBV20-1
j_call: TRBJ2-5
d_call: -
cdr3_nt: TGCAGTGCTAGGGCCGGGGGAACCCAGTACTTC
cdr3_aa: CSARAGGTQYF

clone_size: -
v_call: TRBV30
j_call: TRBJ2-2
d_call: TRBD1
cdr3_nt: TGTGCCTGGAGTGGGGGACAGGGCCGCACCGGGGAGCTGTTTTTT
cdr3_aa: CAWSGGQGRTGELFF

clone_size: -
v_call: TRBV2
j_call: TRBJ1-1
d_call: -
cdr3_nt: TGTGCCAGCAATATCAGGGGAAACACTGAAGCTTTCTTT
cdr3_aa: CASNIRGNTEAFF

clone_size: -
v_call: TRBV29-1
j_call: TRBJ1-3
d_call: -
cdr3_nt: TGCAGCGTTGAACGTAACTCTGGAAACACCATATATTTT
cdr3_aa: CSVERNSGNTIYF

clone_size: -
v_call: TRBV30
j_call: TRBJ1-6
d_call: TRBD1
cdr3_nt: TGTGCCTGGAATTCCTGGACAGGGGAGAATAATTCACCCCTCCACTTT
cdr3_aa: CAWNSWTGENNSPLHF

clone_size: few
v_call: TRBV30
j_call: TRBJ2-7
d_call: TRBD2
cdr3_nt: TGTGCCTGGTCGGCGGGACTAGCGGTCTACGAGCAGTACTTC
cdr3_aa: CAWSAGLAVYEQYF

clone_size: once
v_call: TRBV29-1
j_call: TRBJ1-3
d_call: -
cdr3_nt: TGCAGCGTCGGGAGGGACTCTGGAAACACCATATATTTT
cdr3_aa: CSVGRDSGNTIYF

clone_size: -
v_call: TRBV5-1
j_call: TRBJ2-7
d_call: TRBD1
cdr3_nt: TGCGCCAGCAGCCGAATACAGGGGACCTACGAGCAGTACTTC
cdr3_aa: CASSRIQGTYEQYF

clone_size: -
v_call: TRBV30
j_call: TRBJ1-5
d_call: -
cdr3_nt: TGTGCCTGGAGTGTACGTGTAGGAGGTCAGCCCCAGCATTTT
cdr3_aa: CAWSVRVGGQPQHF

clone_size: -
v_call: TRBV5-1
j_call: TRBJ1-2
d_call: -
cdr3_nt: TGCGCCAGCAGCTTGGAAGCCCTGGGGGGCTACACCTTC
cdr3_aa: CASSLEALGGYTF

clone_size: -
v_call: TRBV6-5
j_call: TRBJ2-1
d_call: -
cdr3_nt: TGTGCCAGCAGTTACTCGGGCCCAAAAACTAATGAGCAGTTCTTC
cdr3_aa: CASSYSGPKTNEQFF

clone_size: -
v_call: TRBV4-3
j_call: TRBJ2-2
d_call: -
cdr3_nt: TGCGCCACAGGAAACACCGGGGAGCTGTTTTTT
cdr3_aa: CATGNTGELFF